The clone carrying this T cell receptor beta chain has just a few counts. As yet, its antigen is unknown. Clones were read by immunoSEQ multiplex PCR, and TCRdb kept only the in-frame ones, dropping some. The sample has around 130,000 clones; about 93% are singletons. The trim removed 3 bases at V and 0 bases at J, leaving 2 bases unmatched. Germline loops: CDR1 PRHDT, CDR2 FYEKMQ (reference sequence). This CDR3 is 15 amino acids long. The data belong to a study of T cell responses to AZD1222 COVID-19 vaccine. Findings of the study overall: Researchers took repertoire samples only after the peak T cell response had come. Targets within unmutated variant regions were reportedly found for nearly half of spike-specific TCRs. Only a handful of AZD1222 recipients, roughly six in all, had baseline seropositivity. Donors skewed white British and female; clonal diversity was possibly underestimated.

The sequence derives from an adult in good health. The sequences come from peripheral blood, collected on day 0 of AZD1222 vaccination. This rearrangement joins TRBV13 to TRBJ1-1, with TRBD1 identical over 9 bases. CDR3 coding DNA: TGTGCCAGCAGCTTCGGACAGGGGATGAACACTGAAGCTTTCTTT. It codes for CASSFGQGMNTEAFF.